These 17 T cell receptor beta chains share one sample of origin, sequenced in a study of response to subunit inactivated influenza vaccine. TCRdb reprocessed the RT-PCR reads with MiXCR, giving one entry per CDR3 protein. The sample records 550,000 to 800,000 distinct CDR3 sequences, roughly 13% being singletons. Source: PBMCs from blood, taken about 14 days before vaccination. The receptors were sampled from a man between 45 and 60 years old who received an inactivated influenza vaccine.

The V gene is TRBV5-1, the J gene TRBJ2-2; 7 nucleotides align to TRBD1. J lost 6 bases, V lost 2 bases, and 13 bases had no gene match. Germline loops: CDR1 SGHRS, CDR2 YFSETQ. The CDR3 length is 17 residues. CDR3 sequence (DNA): TGCGCCAGCAGCTTTCTCGAGGGGGCCCTTACCGCCGGGGAGCTGTTTTTT. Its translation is CASSFLEGALTAGELFF.

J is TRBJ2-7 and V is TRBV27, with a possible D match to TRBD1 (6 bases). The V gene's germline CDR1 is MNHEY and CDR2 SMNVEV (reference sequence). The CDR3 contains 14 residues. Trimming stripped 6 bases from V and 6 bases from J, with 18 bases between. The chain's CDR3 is CASSPSFTGFEQYF. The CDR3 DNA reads TGTGCCAGCAGCCCGTCTTTCACAGGGTTCGAGCAGTACTTC.

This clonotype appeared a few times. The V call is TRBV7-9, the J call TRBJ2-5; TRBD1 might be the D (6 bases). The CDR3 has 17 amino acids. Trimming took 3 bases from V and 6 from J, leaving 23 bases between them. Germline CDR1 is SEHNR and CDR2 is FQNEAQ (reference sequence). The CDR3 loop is CASSFWDKRDMTKTQYF. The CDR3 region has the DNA TGTGCCAGCAGCTTCTGGGACAAGAGGGATATGACAAAGACCCAGTACTTC.

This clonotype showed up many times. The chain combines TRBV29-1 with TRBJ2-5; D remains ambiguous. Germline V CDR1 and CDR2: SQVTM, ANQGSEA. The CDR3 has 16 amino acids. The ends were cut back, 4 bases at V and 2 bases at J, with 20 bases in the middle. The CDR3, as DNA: TGCAGCGTTGTAAAGCTTGGGTTTGTTGCACAAGAGACCCAGTACTTC. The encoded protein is CSVVKLGFVAQETQYF.

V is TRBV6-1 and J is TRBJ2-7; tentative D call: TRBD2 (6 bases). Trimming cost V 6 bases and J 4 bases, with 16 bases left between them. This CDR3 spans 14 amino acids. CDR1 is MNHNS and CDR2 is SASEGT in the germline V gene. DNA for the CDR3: TGTGCCAGCAGCCAAACCCGCGGGAAATACGAGCAGTACTTC. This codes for CASSQTRGKYEQYF.

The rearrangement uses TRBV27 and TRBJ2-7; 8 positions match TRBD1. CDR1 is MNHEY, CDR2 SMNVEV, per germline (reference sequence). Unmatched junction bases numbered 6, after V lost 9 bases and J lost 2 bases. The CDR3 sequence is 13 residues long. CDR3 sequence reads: CASKGTGTYEQYF. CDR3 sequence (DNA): TGTGCCAGTAAAGGGACAGGAACCTACGAGCAGTACTTC.

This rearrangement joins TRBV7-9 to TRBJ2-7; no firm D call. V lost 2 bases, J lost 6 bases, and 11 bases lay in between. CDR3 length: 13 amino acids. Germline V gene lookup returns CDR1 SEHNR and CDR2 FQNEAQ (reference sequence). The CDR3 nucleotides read TGTGCCAGCAGCTTAATAGGGAAAGGCGAGCAGTACTTC. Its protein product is CASSLIGKGEQYF.

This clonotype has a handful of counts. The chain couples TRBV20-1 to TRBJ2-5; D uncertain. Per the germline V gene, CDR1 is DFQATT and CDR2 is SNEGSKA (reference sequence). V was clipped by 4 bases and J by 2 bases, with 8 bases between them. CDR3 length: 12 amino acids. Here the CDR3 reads CSATDIQETQYF. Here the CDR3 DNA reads TGCAGTGCTACCGACATTCAAGAGACCCAGTACTTC.

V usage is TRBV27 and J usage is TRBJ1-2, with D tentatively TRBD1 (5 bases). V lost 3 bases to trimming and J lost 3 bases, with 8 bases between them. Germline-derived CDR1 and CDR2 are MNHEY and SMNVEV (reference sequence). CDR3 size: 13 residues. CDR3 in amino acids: CASSFQGDYGYTF. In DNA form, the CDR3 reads TGTGCCAGCAGTTTCCAGGGTGACTATGGCTACACCTTC.

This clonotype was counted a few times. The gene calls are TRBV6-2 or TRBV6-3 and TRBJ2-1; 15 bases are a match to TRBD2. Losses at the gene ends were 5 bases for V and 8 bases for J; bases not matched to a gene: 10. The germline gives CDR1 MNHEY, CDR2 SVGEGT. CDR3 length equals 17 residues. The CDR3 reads CASSLRTSGGALYEQFF. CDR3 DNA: TGTGCCAGCAGTCTCCGGACTAGCGGGGGGGCCTTGTATGAGCAGTTCTTC.

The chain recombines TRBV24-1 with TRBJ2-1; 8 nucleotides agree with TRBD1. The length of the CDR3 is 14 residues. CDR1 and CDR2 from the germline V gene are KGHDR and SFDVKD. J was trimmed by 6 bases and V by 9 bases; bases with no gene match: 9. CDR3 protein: CATPRTGTINEQFF. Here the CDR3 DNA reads TGTGCCACCCCGAGGACAGGGACCATCAATGAGCAGTTCTTC.

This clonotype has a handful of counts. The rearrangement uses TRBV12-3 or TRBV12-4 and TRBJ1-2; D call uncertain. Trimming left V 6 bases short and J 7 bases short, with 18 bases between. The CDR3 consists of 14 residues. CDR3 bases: TGTGCCAGCAGCCTTTACGCGGGAGTTGGTGGCTACACCTTC. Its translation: CASSLYAGVGGYTF.

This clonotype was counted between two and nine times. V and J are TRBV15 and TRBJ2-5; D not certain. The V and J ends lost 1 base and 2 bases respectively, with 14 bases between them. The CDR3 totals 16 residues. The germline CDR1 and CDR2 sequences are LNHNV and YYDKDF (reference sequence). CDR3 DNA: TGTGCCACCAGCAGAGCCACGGGCCTATCTCAAGAGACCCAGTACTTC. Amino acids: CATSRATGLSQETQYF.

CDR3 in amino acids: CASSFVLNTGELFF. CDR3 nucleotide sequence: TGTGCCAGCAGCTTCGTCCTAAACACCGGGGAGCTGTTTTTT. The gene calls are TRBV5-5 and TRBJ2-2; no clear D gene. The CDR3 is made up of 14 amino acids. CDR1 is SGHKS and CDR2 is YYEKEE in the germline V gene (reference sequence). Trimming pared 2 bases from V and 2 bases from J, leaving 7 bases between.

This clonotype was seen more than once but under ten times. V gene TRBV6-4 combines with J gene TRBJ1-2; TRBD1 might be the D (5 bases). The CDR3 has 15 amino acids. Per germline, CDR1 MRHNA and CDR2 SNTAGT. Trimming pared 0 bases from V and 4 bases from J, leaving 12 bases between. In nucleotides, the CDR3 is TGTGCCAGCAGTGACTCGACGGGTGGGGGCTATGGCTACACCTTC. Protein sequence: CASSDSTGGGYGYTF.

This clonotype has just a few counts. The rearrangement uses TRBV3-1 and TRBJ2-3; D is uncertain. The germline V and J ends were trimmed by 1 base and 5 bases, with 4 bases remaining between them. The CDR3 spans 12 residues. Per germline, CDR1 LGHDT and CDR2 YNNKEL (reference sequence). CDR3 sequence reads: CASSQAIDTQYF. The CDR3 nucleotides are TGTGCCAGCAGCCAAGCAATAGATACGCAGTATTTT.

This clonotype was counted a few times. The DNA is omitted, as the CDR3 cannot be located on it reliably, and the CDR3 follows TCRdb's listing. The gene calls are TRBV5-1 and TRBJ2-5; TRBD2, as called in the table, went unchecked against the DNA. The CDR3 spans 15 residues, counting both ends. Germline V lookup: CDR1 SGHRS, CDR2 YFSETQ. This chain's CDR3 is CASSFGPGREETQYF.